This is a list of T cell receptor beta chains from one sample in a study of a mutant IDH1 vaccine in newly diagnosed glioma. Here immunoSEQ multiplex PCR was the method, and the copy in TCRdb shows in-frame clones only, minus some. The sample lists 30,000 to 40,000 clones; roughly 78% were seen once. Source: PBMCs, taken from a glioma patient treated with radiotherapy, temozolomide or both. These receptor sequences come from a man between 40 and 49 years old with glioma. Some clones in this sample may be carry-over from other donors' samples. The CDR3 runs from the conserved cysteine through the conserved F or W. D genes are given only for firm matches. Clone size is shown for a subset of rows, as once, few, many or a class of expanded clone.

>TRBJ1-3|once|NA|TRBV5-4
CASSLASTGNTIYF
TGTGCCAGCAGCTTGGCGAGTACTGGAAACACCATATATTTT
>TRBJ1-1|NA|NA|TRBV2
CASSSDEAGTKAFF
TGTGCCAGCAGCTCCGATGAGGCGGGGACGAAGGCTTTCTTT
>TRBJ1-2|once|TRBD1|TRBV4-2
CASSQTDRGGGYGYTF
TGTGCCAGCAGCCAAACGGACAGGGGGGGAGGCTATGGCTACACCTTC
>TRBJ1-1|few|NA|TRBV20-1
CSARVGSQAFF
TGCAGTGCTAGGGTCGGCAGCCAAGCTTTCTTT
>TRBJ1-1|NA|NA|TRBV6-1
CASSETRPSGAGGTEAFF
TGTGCCAGCAGTGAAACGCGCCCTTCAGGGGCGGGGGGAACTGAAGCTTTCTTT
>TRBJ1-3|NA|NA|TRBV6-1
CASSGEQNTIYF
TGTGCCAGCAGCGGAGAGCAGAACACCATATATTTT
>TRBJ2-7|NA|TRBD1|TRBV30
CAWTDRPYEQYF
TGTGCCTGGACGGACAGGCCCTACGAGCAGTACTTC
>TRBJ1-5|once|NA|TRBV5-1
CASSLAGGLNQPQHF
TGCGCCAGCAGCTTGGCCGGGGGCCTCAATCAGCCCCAGCATTTT
>TRBJ1-2|NA|NA|TRBV5-6
CASSSWGNPGYTF
TGTGCCAGCAGCTCTTGGGGGAACCCTGGCTACACCTTC
>TRBJ1-1|NA|TRBD1|TRBV29-1
CSVGDSTEAFF
TGCAGCGTCGGGGACAGCACTGAAGCTTTCTTT
>TRBJ1-3|NA|NA|TRBV6-5
CASSYSAPFSGNTIYF
TGTGCCAGCAGTTACTCAGCCCCTTTCTCTGGAAACACCATATATTTT
>TRBJ1-1|NA|NA|TRBV4-3
CASSHNEAVNTEAFF
TGCGCCAGCAGCCACAACGAGGCTGTCAACACTGAAGCTTTCTTT
>TRBJ2-7|NA|NA|TRBV27
CASSGTGRAYEQYF
TGTGCCAGCAGTGGAACAGGGCGGGCCTACGAGCAGTACTTC
>TRBJ1-1|NA|TRBD1|TRBV18
CASSPTTGGNTEAFF
TGTGCCAGCTCACCGACAACAGGGGGGAACACTGAAGCTTTCTTT
>TRBJ2-3|NA|NA|TRBV25-1
CASSDLRGGFTDTQYF
TGTGCCAGCAGTGATCTCCGCGGTGGGTTCACAGATACGCAGTATTTT
>TRBJ2-2|NA|NA|TRBV6-5
CASRRGGGTGELFF
TGTGCCAGCAGACGGGGAGGAGGGACCGGGGAGCTGTTTTTT
>TRBJ1-2|few|NA|TRBV29-1
CSVSSDGYTF
TGCAGCGTCTCATCGGATGGCTACACCTTC
>TRBJ1-2|NA|TRBD1|TRBV5-5
CASSRDREGYTF
TGTGCCAGCAGCCGGGACAGAGAAGGCTACACCTTC
>TRBJ2-6|NA|NA|TRBV10-3
CAISDPRYGANVLTF
TGTGCCATCAGTGACCCCCGATATGGGGCCAACGTCCTGACTTTC
>TRBJ1-6|NA|NA|TRBV4-3
CASSQGGGGAGSGNSPLHF
TGCGCCAGCAGCCAAGGAGGCGGGGGAGCGGGGTCGGGGAATTCACCCCTCCACTTT
>TRBJ2-3|NA|NA|TRBV6-6
CASTSGTSFSDTQYF
TGTGCCAGCACTTCCGGGACTTCTTTCTCAGATACGCAGTATTTT
>TRBJ2-7|NA|TRBD1|TRBV18
CASSPIRGLYEQYF
TGTGCCAGCTCACCAATCAGGGGGCTCTACGAGCAGTACTTC
>TRBJ1-2|NA|NA|TRBV10-3
CAISDRGYYGYTF
TGTGCCATCAGTGATCGGGGCTACTATGGCTACACCTTC
>TRBJ1-1|NA|TRBD1|TRBV5-1
CASSLGQWNTEAFF
TGCGCCAGCAGCCTGGGACAGTGGAACACTGAAGCTTTCTTT
>TRBJ2-2|NA|NA|TRBV30
CAWSLFGGGSPGELFF
TGTGCCTGGAGTCTTTTTGGAGGGGGAAGTCCCGGGGAGCTGTTTTTT
>TRBJ2-7|NA|NA|TRBV9
CASSVAWDTYEQYF
TGTGCCAGCAGCGTAGCTTGGGACACCTACGAGCAGTACTTC